Listed below are T cell receptor beta chains from one sample, sequenced in a study of T cell changes during pregnancy in multiple sclerosis. Sequencing used immunoSEQ multiplex PCR; TCRdb keeps in-frame clones, though not all of them. This repertoire shows approximately 110,000 clones, 92% found once; its top ten account for less than 2%. Sequenced material: peripheral blood, taken in the third trimester of pregnancy. The receptors come from a female donor with multiple sclerosis, enrolled in a pregnancy study. CDR3s include the opening cysteine and the closing phenylalanine or tryptophan. The order of the fields is V gene, J gene, clone size, D gene, CDR3 protein, CDR3 DNA. A D gene is named only where the DNA matches it firmly. Some rows mark clone size as missing; the rest say once, few, many or name a class of expanded clone.

v_call: TRBV7-3; j_call: TRBJ2-3; clone_size: NA; d_call: TRBD2; cdr3_aa: CASSQGHAAGVDTQYF; cdr3_nt: TGTGCCAGCAGCCAAGGCCATGCGGCGGGAGTCGATACGCAGTATTTT
v_call: TRBV5-5; j_call: TRBJ1-1; clone_size: NA; d_call: NA; cdr3_aa: CASSLAGGGKSEAFF; cdr3_nt: TGTGCCAGCAGCTTGGCCGGCGGAGGGAAGTCTGAAGCTTTCTTT
v_call: TRBV5-1; j_call: TRBJ1-2; clone_size: NA; d_call: NA; cdr3_aa: CASSSLTGTNYGYTF; cdr3_nt: TGCGCCAGCAGCTCGCTGACAGGAACTAACTATGGCTACACCTTC
v_call: TRBV28; j_call: TRBJ2-3; clone_size: NA; d_call: TRBD2; cdr3_aa: CASRSSGRFADTQYF; cdr3_nt: TGTGCCAGCAGATCCAGCGGGAGGTTCGCAGATACGCAGTATTTT
v_call: TRBV5-1; j_call: TRBJ1-1; clone_size: once; d_call: TRBD1; cdr3_aa: CASSRRQGGNTEAFF; cdr3_nt: TGCGCCAGCAGCCGTAGACAGGGCGGTAACACTGAAGCTTTCTTT
v_call: TRBV7-2; j_call: TRBJ1-1; clone_size: NA; d_call: NA; cdr3_aa: CASSLRVQAFF; cdr3_nt: TGTGCCAGCAGCCTCCGGGTCCAAGCTTTCTTT
v_call: TRBV27; j_call: TRBJ2-1; clone_size: NA; d_call: TRBD2; cdr3_aa: CASSPGLGYANEQFF; cdr3_nt: TGTGCCAGCAGCCCGGGACTAGGGTATGCGAATGAGCAGTTCTTC
v_call: TRBV9; j_call: TRBJ2-1; clone_size: NA; d_call: TRBD2; cdr3_aa: CASNTGGPSSYNEQFF; cdr3_nt: TGTGCCAGCAATACGGGAGGGCCGTCATCCTACAATGAGCAGTTCTTC
v_call: TRBV6-5; j_call: TRBJ2-7; clone_size: NA; d_call: NA; cdr3_aa: CASRGTLDTYEQYF; cdr3_nt: TGTGCCAGCAGAGGAACACTTGACACCTACGAGCAGTACTTC
v_call: TRBV15; j_call: TRBJ2-1; clone_size: NA; d_call: TRBD2; cdr3_aa: CATSRGTSGSSYNEQFF; cdr3_nt: TGTGCCACCAGCAGGGGGACTAGCGGGAGCTCCTACAATGAGCAGTTCTTC
v_call: TRBV30; j_call: TRBJ1-1; clone_size: NA; d_call: NA; cdr3_aa: CAWSVIRGTEAFF; cdr3_nt: TGTGCCTGGAGTGTAATCCGGGGCACTGAAGCTTTCTTT
v_call: TRBV6-6; j_call: TRBJ2-3; clone_size: NA; d_call: NA; cdr3_aa: CASRTGSTDTQYF; cdr3_nt: TGTGCCAGCAGGACGGGGAGTACAGATACGCAGTATTTT
v_call: TRBV7-9; j_call: TRBJ1-6; clone_size: NA; d_call: NA; cdr3_aa: CASSFASTGSSPLHF; cdr3_nt: TGTGCCAGCAGCTTTGCCTCCACGGGGAGTTCACCCCTCCACTTT
v_call: TRBV7-2; j_call: TRBJ1-6; clone_size: NA; d_call: TRBD1; cdr3_aa: CASSYGDRNSPLHF; cdr3_nt: TGTGCCAGCAGCTACGGGGACAGAAATTCACCCCTCCACTTT
v_call: TRBV15; j_call: TRBJ1-4; clone_size: NA; d_call: NA; cdr3_aa: CATSGRQSSREKLFF; cdr3_nt: TGTGCCACCAGCGGAAGACAGTCGAGTCGGGAAAAACTGTTTTTT
v_call: TRBV5-6; j_call: TRBJ1-4; clone_size: NA; d_call: NA; cdr3_aa: CASSLFQAGSNEKLFF; cdr3_nt: TGTGCCAGCAGCTTGTTTCAGGCGGGGAGCAACGAAAAACTGTTTTTT
v_call: TRBV30; j_call: TRBJ2-1; clone_size: NA; d_call: NA; cdr3_aa: CAWSAYKGVGYNEQFF; cdr3_nt: TGTGCCTGGAGTGCGTACAAAGGGGTGGGGTACAATGAGCAGTTCTTC
v_call: TRBV11-1; j_call: TRBJ1-1; clone_size: once; d_call: NA; cdr3_aa: CASSLLNTEAFF; cdr3_nt: TGTGCCAGCAGCTTGCTAAACACTGAAGCTTTCTTT
v_call: TRBV5-8; j_call: TRBJ2-7; clone_size: NA; d_call: TRBD1; cdr3_aa: CASSFRRGLLGEQYF; cdr3_nt: TGTGCCAGCAGCTTCCGCAGGGGGCTGTTGGGCGAGCAGTACTTC
v_call: TRBV28; j_call: TRBJ2-4; clone_size: NA; d_call: TRBD1; cdr3_aa: CASSPGGSTKNIQYF; cdr3_nt: TGTGCCAGCAGCCCAGGGGGCTCTACCAAAAACATTCAGTACTTC
v_call: TRBV5-8; j_call: TRBJ1-5; clone_size: NA; d_call: TRBD1; cdr3_aa: CASSSALPGQVNQPQHF; cdr3_nt: TGTGCCAGCAGCTCGGCCCTTCCGGGACAGGTTAATCAGCCCCAGCATTTT
v_call: TRBV19; j_call: TRBJ1-2; clone_size: NA; d_call: NA; cdr3_aa: CASSIGTGYGYTF; cdr3_nt: TGTGCCAGTAGTATTGGTACAGGCTATGGCTACACCTTC
v_call: TRBV27; j_call: TRBJ1-5; clone_size: NA; d_call: NA; cdr3_aa: CASSLMGPGGEPQHF; cdr3_nt: TGTGCCAGCAGCCTTATGGGGCCAGGTGGAGAGCCCCAGCATTTT
v_call: TRBV27; j_call: TRBJ2-1; clone_size: NA; d_call: NA; cdr3_aa: CASRGRGTLIQGNEQFF; cdr3_nt: TGTGCCAGCAGGGGAAGAGGGACCCTCATCCAGGGGAATGAGCAGTTCTTC
v_call: TRBV5-4; j_call: TRBJ1-1; clone_size: NA; d_call: NA; cdr3_aa: CASSLAPRVNTEAFF; cdr3_nt: TGTGCCAGCAGCTTGGCCCCCAGGGTAAACACTGAAGCTTTCTTT
v_call: TRBV9; j_call: TRBJ2-1; clone_size: NA; d_call: TRBD2; cdr3_aa: CASSSLLAENNEQFF; cdr3_nt: TGTGCCAGCAGCTCACTACTAGCGGAAAACAATGAGCAGTTCTTC
v_call: TRBV7-9; j_call: TRBJ1-4; clone_size: NA; d_call: TRBD1; cdr3_aa: CASSFRQGATNEKLFF; cdr3_nt: TGTGCCAGCAGCTTTCGACAGGGGGCAACTAATGAAAAACTGTTTTTT
v_call: TRBV23-1; j_call: TRBJ2-5; clone_size: once; d_call: NA; cdr3_aa: CASSQSGTVQETQYF; cdr3_nt: TGCGCCAGCAGTCAATCTGGAACAGTTCAAGAGACCCAGTACTTC
v_call: TRBV15; j_call: TRBJ1-5; clone_size: NA; d_call: TRBD1; cdr3_aa: CATSRATGVGNQPQHF; cdr3_nt: TGTGCCACCAGCAGAGCGACAGGGGTCGGCAATCAGCCCCAGCATTTT
v_call: TRBV30; j_call: TRBJ2-7; clone_size: NA; d_call: TRBD1; cdr3_aa: CALHRGSNEQYF; cdr3_nt: TGTGCCCTCCACAGGGGGTCTAACGAGCAGTACTTC
v_call: TRBV23-1; j_call: TRBJ1-2; clone_size: once; d_call: NA; cdr3_aa: CASSPLFRYGYTF; cdr3_nt: TGCGCCAGCAGCCCCCTATTCCGCTATGGCTACACCTTC
v_call: TRBV19; j_call: TRBJ1-3; clone_size: NA; d_call: NA; cdr3_aa: CASSKLQGSSGNTIYF; cdr3_nt: TGTGCCAGTAGCAAATTACAGGGATCTTCTGGAAACACCATATATTTT
v_call: TRBV6-6; j_call: TRBJ2-5; clone_size: NA; d_call: NA; cdr3_aa: CASSYKEGPTQYF; cdr3_nt: TGTGCCAGCAGTTACAAGGAGGGGCCAACCCAGTACTTC
v_call: TRBV7-9; j_call: TRBJ2-7; clone_size: NA; d_call: TRBD2; cdr3_aa: CASSRGEGHEQYF; cdr3_nt: TGTGCCAGCAGCCGGGGGGAGGGTCACGAGCAGTACTTC
v_call: TRBV7-3; j_call: TRBJ1-1; clone_size: NA; d_call: NA; cdr3_aa: CASSRDGGAEAFF; cdr3_nt: TGTGCCAGCAGCCGAGACGGGGGGGCTGAAGCTTTCTTT
v_call: TRBV7-3; j_call: TRBJ1-6; clone_size: NA; d_call: TRBD1; cdr3_aa: CASSSGTEVAPLHF; cdr3_nt: TGTGCCAGCAGCTCCGGGACAGAGGTCGCACCCCTCCACTTT
v_call: TRBV6-5; j_call: TRBJ1-1; clone_size: NA; d_call: TRBD1; cdr3_aa: CASRPGQVNTEAFF; cdr3_nt: TGTGCCAGCAGACCGGGACAGGTAAACACTGAAGCTTTCTTT
v_call: TRBV4-1; j_call: TRBJ1-6; clone_size: NA; d_call: TRBD1; cdr3_aa: CASSQVGGQGRASLPLHF; cdr3_nt: TGCGCCAGCAGCCAAGTGGGGGGACAGGGTCGGGCATCATTACCCCTCCACTTT
v_call: TRBV29-1; j_call: TRBJ1-1; clone_size: NA; d_call: TRBD1; cdr3_aa: CSVEGHRGRTEAFF; cdr3_nt: TGCAGCGTTGAAGGTCACAGGGGGCGTACTGAAGCTTTCTTT
v_call: TRBV5-8; j_call: TRBJ2-3; clone_size: NA; d_call: NA; cdr3_aa: CASSFVPHYADFTDTQYF; cdr3_nt: TGTGCCAGCAGCTTTGTTCCCCACTATGCGGACTTCACAGATACGCAGTATTTT
v_call: TRBV28; j_call: TRBJ1-5; clone_size: NA; d_call: TRBD1; cdr3_aa: CASSPRTGGSNQPQHF; cdr3_nt: TGTGCCAGCAGTCCCCGGACAGGGGGTAGCAATCAGCCCCAGCATTTT
v_call: TRBV6-5; j_call: TRBJ1-2; clone_size: NA; d_call: TRBD1; cdr3_aa: CASSSPGGNPFHGYTF; cdr3_nt: TGTGCCAGCAGTTCGCCAGGGGGCAACCCTTTCCATGGCTACACCTTC
v_call: TRBV5-5; j_call: TRBJ2-7; clone_size: once; d_call: NA; cdr3_aa: CASSSISIQVGGEQYF; cdr3_nt: TGTGCCAGCAGCTCGATTAGTATCCAGGTGGGGGGCGAGCAGTACTTC
v_call: TRBV5-1; j_call: TRBJ2-7; clone_size: NA; d_call: TRBD2; cdr3_aa: CASCPGTTDFGSEQYF; cdr3_nt: TGCGCCAGCTGCCCAGGGACTACAGATTTCGGGAGCGAGCAGTACTTC
v_call: TRBV7-2; j_call: TRBJ2-5; clone_size: NA; d_call: TRBD1; cdr3_aa: CASSAARDRVQETQYF; cdr3_nt: TGTGCCAGCAGCGCCGCCCGGGACAGGGTTCAAGAGACCCAGTACTTC
v_call: TRBV28; j_call: TRBJ1-5; clone_size: NA; d_call: NA; cdr3_aa: CASSSERYSNQPQHF; cdr3_nt: TGTGCCAGCAGTTCCGAGAGATATAGCAATCAGCCCCAGCATTTT
v_call: TRBV5-8; j_call: TRBJ2-1; clone_size: once; d_call: TRBD1; cdr3_aa: CASSWGQGIQDEQFF; cdr3_nt: TGTGCCAGCAGCTGGGGACAGGGAATCCAGGATGAGCAGTTCTTC
v_call: TRBV5-6; j_call: TRBJ2-1; clone_size: NA; d_call: NA; cdr3_aa: CASSPGRSSSYNEQFF; cdr3_nt: TGTGCCAGCAGCCCCGGCAGGTCTTCCTCCTACAATGAGCAGTTCTTC
v_call: TRBV20-1; j_call: TRBJ2-1; clone_size: NA; d_call: NA; cdr3_aa: CSAEIGNEQFF; cdr3_nt: TGCAGTGCGGAGATAGGCAATGAGCAGTTCTTC
v_call: TRBV7-2; j_call: TRBJ2-7; clone_size: NA; d_call: TRBD2; cdr3_aa: CASSSGTRLYEQYF; cdr3_nt: TGTGCCAGCAGTTCCGGGACTAGGCTATACGAGCAGTACTTC
v_call: TRBV6-1; j_call: TRBJ1-6; clone_size: few; d_call: NA; cdr3_aa: CASSLQAHLGSPLHF; cdr3_nt: TGTGCCAGCTCCCTACAGGCCCACTTGGGTTCACCCCTCCACTTT
v_call: TRBV6-1; j_call: TRBJ2-2; clone_size: NA; d_call: TRBD1; cdr3_aa: CASIATGATGELFF; cdr3_nt: TGTGCCAGCATAGCGACAGGGGCGACCGGGGAGCTGTTTTTT
v_call: TRBV9; j_call: TRBJ2-1; clone_size: once; d_call: NA; cdr3_aa: CASSVDSISYNEQFF; cdr3_nt: TGTGCCAGCAGCGTAGATAGTATAAGCTACAATGAGCAGTTCTTC
v_call: TRBV5-1; j_call: TRBJ2-7; clone_size: NA; d_call: TRBD1; cdr3_aa: CASSSDRGLDEQYF; cdr3_nt: TGCGCCAGCAGCTCGGACAGGGGGCTTGACGAGCAGTACTTC
v_call: TRBV6-1; j_call: TRBJ1-5; clone_size: NA; d_call: TRBD1; cdr3_aa: CASGQGGEQPQHF; cdr3_nt: TGTGCCAGTGGACAGGGCGGTGAGCAGCCCCAGCATTTT
v_call: TRBV11-2; j_call: TRBJ2-1; clone_size: few; d_call: TRBD2; cdr3_aa: CASSFGLAEPNEQFF; cdr3_nt: TGTGCCAGCAGCTTCGGGCTAGCGGAACCTAATGAGCAGTTCTTC